These 22 T cell receptor beta chains share one sample of origin, sequenced in a study of T-cell memory formation after mild COVID-19. A single record per CDR3 protein comes from TCRdb applying MiXCR to the 5' RACE reads. The table shows 300,000 to 400,000 distinct CDR3 sequences, with 25% to 30% occurring only once. Sequenced: PBMCs or a T cell subset sorted from them (not recorded which). These receptor sequences come from an adult woman who had mild COVID-19 (a few samples of this study predate the infection). Cell type and time point are not known.

This chain joins TRBV5-4 and TRBJ1-2, with D hard to call. Germline CDR1 SGHNT, CDR2 YYREEE (reference sequence). V was clipped by 2 bases and J by 1 base, with 9 bases between them. This CDR3 region has 14 residues. The CDR3 spells CASSLFRYNYGYTF. DNA for the CDR3: TGTGCCAGCAGCTTATTTAGGTATAACTATGGCTACACCTTC.

The chain combines TRBV6-1 with TRBJ2-1; no definite D call. The ends were cut back, 0 bases at V and 6 bases at J, with 15 bases in the middle. From germline, CDR1 is MNHNS and CDR2 SASEGT. The CDR3 is 16 amino acids. Here the CDR3 DNA reads TGTGCCAGCAGTGAAGCGTCAGTGGCAGTTAGCAATGAGCAGTTCTTC. This translates into CASSEASVAVSNEQFF.

This clonotype was seen a few times. The chain has TRBV12-3 or TRBV12-4 and TRBJ1-2; possibly TRBD1 for D (6 bases). Trimming pared 5 bases from V and 7 bases from J, leaving 17 bases between. The CDR3 length is 14 residues. CDR3 loop: CASSLTTGRSGYTF. In nucleotides, the CDR3 is TGTGCCAGCAGTCTTACGACAGGTCGGAGTGGCTACACCTTC.

This clonotype showed up just a few times. The chain couples TRBV27 to TRBJ2-5; tentative D call: TRBD2 (5 bases). V lost 6 bases to trimming and J lost 5 bases, with 13 bases between them. The CDR3 contains 13 residues. Germline V lookup: CDR1 MNHEY, CDR2 SMNVEV (reference sequence). CDR3 amino acids: CASRGSRGETQYF. Written as DNA, the CDR3 is TGTGCCAGCAGAGGATCCCGGGGTGAGACCCAGTACTTC.

Only a few counts were recorded for this clonotype. The chain recombines TRBV24-1 with TRBJ2-1, with 7 bases aligning to TRBD1. V shed 1 base, J shed 5 bases, and the junction held 4 bases outside the gene matches. The CDR3 contains 15 residues. Germline V lookup: CDR1 KGHDR, CDR2 SFDVKD. CDR3 DNA: TGTGCCACCAGTGATTTTGACAGGGCCCACAATGAGCAGTTCTTC. This encodes CATSDFDRAHNEQFF.

A few counts support this clonotype. The chain links TRBV27 to TRBJ2-5; 15 bases fit TRBD2. Germline V lookup: CDR1 MNHEY, CDR2 SMNVEV (reference sequence). With 5 bases clipped from V and 4 bases from J, the junction kept 5 bases outside the gene matches. CDR3 size: 16 residues. This CDR3 is CASSPGLAGGAETQYF. The DNA for the CDR3 is TGTGCCAGCAGTCCCGGACTAGCGGGAGGGGCAGAGACCCAGTACTTC.

This chain uses TRBV6-5 with TRBJ2-3; D may be TRBD1 or TRBD2 (6 bases each). Germline V gene lookup returns CDR1 MNHEY and CDR2 SVGAGI. CDR3 length equals 13 residues. V lost 8 bases to trimming and J lost 4 bases, with 13 bases between them. The DNA for the CDR3 is TGTGCCAGCCTTGCAGGGGAGGCAGATACGCAGTATTTT. Its protein is CASLAGEADTQYF.

For the CDR3, the DNA is TGTGCCAGCAGCCCCCGGACATCAGATACGCAGTATTTT. Translating it yields CASSPRTSDTQYF. The gene calls are TRBV7-9 and TRBJ2-3; D may be TRBD1 (5 bases). The V end was cut by 5 bases, the J end by 4 bases, with 10 bases between. The CDR3 covers 13 residues. Germline V gives CDR1 SEHNR, CDR2 FQNEAQ (reference sequence).

Only a few counts were recorded for this clonotype. CDR3 amino acids: CATSDIGWDTDTQYF. The CDR3 bases are TGTGCCACCAGCGATATCGGGTGGGACACAGATACGCAGTATTTT. J is TRBJ2-3 and V is TRBV15; unclear D gene. CDR3 length equals 15 residues. The V end was cut by 5 bases, the J end by 2 bases, with 14 bases between. Germline V gives CDR1 LNHNV, CDR2 YYDKDF (reference sequence). Full variable domain (rest looked up from reference TRBV15 and TRBJ2-3): DAMVIQNPRYQVTQFGKPVTLSCSQTLNHNVMYWYQQKSSQAPKLLFHYYDKDFNNEADTPDNFQSRRPNTSFCFLDIRSPGLGDTAMYLCATSDIGWDTDTQYFGPGTRLTVL.

The gene calls are TRBV20-1 and TRBJ2-3, with 14 bases matching TRBD2. CDR1 and CDR2 (germline): DFQATT, SNEGSKA (reference sequence). V lost 3 bases to trimming and J lost 4 bases; unmatched junction nucleotides: 9. The length of the CDR3 is 17 residues. The CDR3 DNA sequence: TGCAGTGCTAGTTCCGGGACTAGCGGGAGAGTGGCAGATACGCAGTATTTT. Its translation is CSASSGTSGRVADTQYF.

The J gene is TRBJ2-2, the V gene TRBV5-5; D may correspond to TRBD1 or TRBD2 (5 bases each). V was shortened by 3 bases and J by 3 bases, with 15 bases between the two germline ends. Per the germline V gene, CDR1 is SGHKS and CDR2 is YYEKEE (reference sequence). The CDR3 has 16 amino acids. The CDR3 is CASSSQGASDTGELFF. DNA of the CDR3: TGTGCCAGCAGCTCCCAGGGAGCCTCTGACACCGGGGAGCTGTTTTTT.

This clonotype was detected a few times. The J gene is TRBJ2-2, the V gene TRBV5-1; 7 positions match TRBD1. The junction had 3 bases not matched to a gene; V was cut back by 1 base and J by 0 bases. Per germline, CDR1 SGHRS and CDR2 YFSETQ. The CDR3 is 16 residues long. The CDR3 loop reads CASSLNRGANTGELFF. CDR3 sequence (DNA): TGCGCCAGCAGCTTGAACAGGGGCGCGAACACCGGGGAGCTGTTTTTT.

This clonotype occurred a few times. This sequence joins TRBV30 and TRBJ1-5, with D possibly matching TRBD1 (5 bases). Germline assignment: CDR1 GTSNPN and CDR2 SVGIG (reference sequence). The V end was cut by 0 bases, the J end by 6 bases, with 12 bases between. CDR3 length: 14 amino acids. The CDR3 is CAWSVLGRGQPQHF. The CDR3 DNA follows: TGTGCCTGGAGTGTACTAGGGAGGGGTCAGCCCCAGCATTTT. Full variable domain (missing parts from reference TRBV30 and TRBJ1-5): SQTIHQWPATLVQPVGSPLSLECTVEGTSNPNLYWYRQAAGRGLQLLFYSVGIGQISSEVPQNLSASRPQDRQFILSSKKLLLSDSGFYLCAWSVLGRGQPQHFGDGTRLSIL.

This chain connects TRBV28 to TRBJ2-7; D ambiguous. The CDR3 runs 12 residues. Trimming took off 4 bases at V and 5 bases at J, with 9 bases between the two ends. Germline V CDR1 and CDR2: MDHEN, SYDVKM. The CDR3 DNA is TGTGCCAGCAGTTCCTACTGGGACGAGCAGTACTTC. Its translation: CASSSYWDEQYF.

In its sample, this clonotype was seen many times. A read error may account for a junction end that differs from germline. This chain joins TRBV5-1 and TRBJ1-1, with D hard to call. CDR1 is SGHRS, CDR2 YFSETQ, per germline. The CDR3 length is 13 residues. The CDR3 spells CASSYEGNTEAFF. The CDR3 bases are TGTGCCAGCAGTTATGAGGGTAACACTGAAGCTTTCTTT.

V is TRBV20-1 and J is TRBJ2-3; 13 bases line up with TRBD2. The CDR3 sequence is 19 residues long. Unmatched junction bases numbered 14, after V lost 5 bases and J lost 0 bases. CDR1 and CDR2 (germline): DFQATT, SNEGSKA (reference sequence). The CDR3 sequence is CSAYNPGLAGVASTDTQYF. For the CDR3, the DNA is TGCAGTGCTTACAACCCAGGACTAGCGGGAGTCGCTAGCACAGATACGCAGTATTTT.

The gene calls are TRBV6-5 and TRBJ1-5; the match to TRBD1 covers 7 bases. V shed 5 bases and J 6 bases; nucleotides not matched to a gene: 4. Germline V gene lookup returns CDR1 MNHEY and CDR2 SVGAGI. The CDR3 is made up of 13 amino acids. Here the CDR3 reads CASSTPGGQPQHF. The CDR3 DNA is TGTGCCAGCAGTACCCCAGGGGGTCAGCCCCAGCATTTT.

The chain carries TRBV20-1 and TRBJ2-1, with D possibly being TRBD2 (8 bases). The CDR3 spans 13 residues. V lost 5 bases and J 14 bases, leaving 22 bases between the germline ends. CDR1 and CDR2 (germline): DFQATT, SNEGSKA (reference sequence). The chain's CDR3 is CSAGPTGREVEFF. CDR3 DNA: TGCAGTGCTGGACCGACAGGGCGGGAGGTTGAGTTCTTC.

The chain couples TRBV10-3 to TRBJ1-6; D might be TRBD1 (6 bases). The CDR3 has 15 residues. Germline V gene data show CDR1 as ENHRY and CDR2 as SYGVKD. V dropped 6 bases and J dropped 7 bases, with 16 bases sitting between them. The CDR3 spells CAISPQGNGNSPLHF. CDR3 DNA: TGTGCCATCAGCCCACAGGGAAATGGAAATTCACCCCTCCACTTT.

This clonotype has a handful of counts. The chain joins TRBV7-6 to TRBJ2-5; possibly TRBD1 or TRBD2 for D (6 bases each). The CDR3 contains 15 residues. Trimming stripped 2 bases from V and 0 bases from J, with 10 bases between. In germline, CDR1 is SGHVS, CDR2 FNYEAQ. CDR3 amino acids: CASSLLRDNQETQYF. CDR3 sequence (DNA): TGTGCCAGCAGCTTACTGCGGGACAACCAAGAGACCCAGTACTTC.

In this sample, this clonotype turned up a few times. This chain links TRBV3-1 with TRBJ2-2; either TRBD1 or TRBD2 may fit D (5 bases each). Germline values: CDR1 LGHDT, CDR2 YNNKEL (reference sequence). There are 15 residues in the CDR3. Trimming pared 4 bases from V and 1 base from J, leaving 10 bases between. CDR3 loop: CASSLRGLNTGELFF. The DNA for the CDR3 is TGTGCCAGCAGCCTCCGGGGCCTGAACACCGGGGAGCTGTTTTTT.

This clonotype was counted a few times. The rearrangement uses TRBV20-1 and TRBJ2-7; D is unresolved. This CDR3 is built from 14 residues. The germline gives CDR1 DFQATT, CDR2 SNEGSKA (reference sequence). Trimming stripped 0 bases from V and 3 bases from J, with 12 bases between. The CDR3, as DNA: TGCAGTGCTAGAGATGTCGCCAGGAGCTACGAGCAGTACTTC. Protein sequence: CSARDVARSYEQYF.